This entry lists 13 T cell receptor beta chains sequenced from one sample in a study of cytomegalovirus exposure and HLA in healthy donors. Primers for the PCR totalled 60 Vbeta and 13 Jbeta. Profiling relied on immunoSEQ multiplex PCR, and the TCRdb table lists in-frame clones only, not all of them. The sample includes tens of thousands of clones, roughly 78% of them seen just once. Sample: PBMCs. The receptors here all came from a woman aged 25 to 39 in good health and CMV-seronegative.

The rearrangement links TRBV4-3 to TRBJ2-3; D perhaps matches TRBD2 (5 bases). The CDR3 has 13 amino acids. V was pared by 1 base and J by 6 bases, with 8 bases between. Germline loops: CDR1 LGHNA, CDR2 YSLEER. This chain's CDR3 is CASSQGGSDTQYF. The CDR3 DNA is TGCGCCAGCAGCCAAGGAGGGTCCGATACGCAGTATTTT.

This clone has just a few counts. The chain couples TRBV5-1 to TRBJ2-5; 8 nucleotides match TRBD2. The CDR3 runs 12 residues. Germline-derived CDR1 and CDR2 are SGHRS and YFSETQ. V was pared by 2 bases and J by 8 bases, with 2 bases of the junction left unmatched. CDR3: CASSFGGGTQYF. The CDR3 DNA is TGCGCCAGCAGCTTCGGGGGGGGAACCCAGTACTTC.

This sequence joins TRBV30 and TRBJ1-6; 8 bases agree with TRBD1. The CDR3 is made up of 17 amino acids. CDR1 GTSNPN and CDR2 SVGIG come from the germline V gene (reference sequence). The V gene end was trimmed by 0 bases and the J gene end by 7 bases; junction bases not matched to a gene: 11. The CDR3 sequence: CAWSVGDTGTGNSPLHF. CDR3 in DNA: TGTGCCTGGAGTGTCGGGGATACCGGGACAGGAAATTCACCCCTCCACTTT.

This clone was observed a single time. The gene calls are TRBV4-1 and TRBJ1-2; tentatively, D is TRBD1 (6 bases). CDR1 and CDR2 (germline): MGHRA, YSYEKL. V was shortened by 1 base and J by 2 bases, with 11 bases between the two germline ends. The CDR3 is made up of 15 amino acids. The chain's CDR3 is CASSQGRGGNYGYTF. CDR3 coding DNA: TGCGCCAGCAGCCAAGGACGTGGGGGCAACTATGGCTACACCTTC.

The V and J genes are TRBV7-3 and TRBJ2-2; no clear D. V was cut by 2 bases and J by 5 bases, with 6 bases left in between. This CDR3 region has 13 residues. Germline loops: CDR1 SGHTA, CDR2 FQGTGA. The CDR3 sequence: CASSLAVTGELFF. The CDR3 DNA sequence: TGTGCCAGCAGCTTAGCAGTTACCGGGGAGCTGTTTTTT. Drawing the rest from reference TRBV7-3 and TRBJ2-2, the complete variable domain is GAGVSQTPSNKVTEKGKYVELRCDPISGHTALYWYRQSLGQGPEFLIYFQGTGAADDSGLPNDRFFAVRPEGSVSTLKIQRTERGDSAVYLCASSLAVTGELFFGEGSRLTVL.

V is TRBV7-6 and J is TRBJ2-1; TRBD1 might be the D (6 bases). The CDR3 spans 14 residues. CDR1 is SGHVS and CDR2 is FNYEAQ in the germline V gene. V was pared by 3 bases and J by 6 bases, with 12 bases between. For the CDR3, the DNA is TGTGCCAGCAGCTTTGGCAGGGGTCCCAATGAGCAGTTCTTC. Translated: CASSFGRGPNEQFF.

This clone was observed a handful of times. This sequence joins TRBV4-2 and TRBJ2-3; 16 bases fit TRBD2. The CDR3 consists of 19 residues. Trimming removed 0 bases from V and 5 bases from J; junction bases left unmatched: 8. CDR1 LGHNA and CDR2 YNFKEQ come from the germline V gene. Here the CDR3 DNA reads TGTGCCAGCAGCCAAGAGGGACTAGCGGGGGGGTTATGGCGAGATACGCAGTATTTT. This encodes CASSQEGLAGGLWRDTQYF.

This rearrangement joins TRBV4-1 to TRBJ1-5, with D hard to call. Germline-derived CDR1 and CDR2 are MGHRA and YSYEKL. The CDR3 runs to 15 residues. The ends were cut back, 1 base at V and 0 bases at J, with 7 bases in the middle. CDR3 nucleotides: TGCGCCAGCAGCCAAGTTAGTTATAGCAATCAGCCCCAGCATTTT. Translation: CASSQVSYSNQPQHF.

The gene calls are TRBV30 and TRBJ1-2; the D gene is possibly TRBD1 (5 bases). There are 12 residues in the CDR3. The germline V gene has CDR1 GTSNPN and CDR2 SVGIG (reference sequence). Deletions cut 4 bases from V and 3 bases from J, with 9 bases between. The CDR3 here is CAWTRVHYGYTF. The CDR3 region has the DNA TGTGCCTGGACCAGGGTTCACTATGGCTACACCTTC.

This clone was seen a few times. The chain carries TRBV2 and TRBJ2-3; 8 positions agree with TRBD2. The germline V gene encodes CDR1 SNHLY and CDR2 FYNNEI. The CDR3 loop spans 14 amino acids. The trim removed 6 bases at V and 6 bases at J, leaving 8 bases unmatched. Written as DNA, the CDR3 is TGTGCCAGCAGGCGGGAGGAGAGAACCGATACGCAGTATTTT. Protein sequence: CASRREERTDTQYF.

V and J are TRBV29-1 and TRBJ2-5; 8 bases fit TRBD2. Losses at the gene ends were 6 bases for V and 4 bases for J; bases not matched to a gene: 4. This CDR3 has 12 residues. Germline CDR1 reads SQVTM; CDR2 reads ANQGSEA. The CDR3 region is CSVGRAGETQYF. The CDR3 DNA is TGCAGCGTCGGGAGGGCGGGAGAGACCCAGTACTTC.

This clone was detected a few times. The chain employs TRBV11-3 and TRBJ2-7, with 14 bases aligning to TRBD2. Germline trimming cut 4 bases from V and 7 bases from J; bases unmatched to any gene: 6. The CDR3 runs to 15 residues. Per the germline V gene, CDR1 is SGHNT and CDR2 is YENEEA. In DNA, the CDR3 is TGTGCCAGCAGCTCGGGACTAGCGGGAGTGGAAGAGCAGTACTTC. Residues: CASSSGLAGVEEQYF. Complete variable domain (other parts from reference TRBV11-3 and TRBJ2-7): EAGVVQSPRYKIIEKKQPVAFWCNPISGHNTLYWYLQNLGQGPELLIRYENEEAVDDSQLPKDRFSAERLKGVDSTLKIQPAELGDSAVYLCASSSGLAGVEEQYFGPGTRLTVT.

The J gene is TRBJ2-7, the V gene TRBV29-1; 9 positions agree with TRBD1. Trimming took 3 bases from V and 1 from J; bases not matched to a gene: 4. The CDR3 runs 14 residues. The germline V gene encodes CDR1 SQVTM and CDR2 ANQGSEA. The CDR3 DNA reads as TGCAGCGTTGAGGTGGGACAGGGATCCTACGAGCAGTACTTC. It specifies CSVEVGQGSYEQYF.